The sequence of this T cell receptor beta chain was determined in a study of OX40 agonist ivuxolimab in advanced cancers. Study-wide background: Treatment received earlier with anti-PD-1, anti-PD-L1 or anti-CTLA-4 agents was allowed, and 40% had some.

Blood was sampled at baseline, cycle 4 day 1, and cycle 7 day 1. The germline CDR1 and CDR2 sequences are SQVTM and ANQGSEA. Trimming removed 4 bases from V and 0 bases from J; junction bases left unmatched: 12. The length of the CDR3 is 17 residues. Profiling relied on immunoSEQ multiplex PCR, and the TCRdb table lists in-frame clones only, not all of them. The sample includes more than 70,000 clones, almost 85% of them seen just once. The receptor was derived from an adult with an advanced solid tumor such as melanoma, head and neck, liver or kidney cancer. This specimen consisted of CD4+ or CD8+ T cells sorted from blood, obtained in a trial of the OX40 agonist ivuxolimab. This chain connects TRBV29-1 to TRBJ2-1, with 7 bases identical to TRBD1. The CDR3 reads CSVVRMTGPSSYNEQFF. The CDR3 DNA is TGCAGCGTTGTGCGGATGACAGGGCCAAGCTCCTACAATGAGCAGTTCTTC.